This paragraph reports one T cell receptor beta chain. The target antigen is unknown. The data were obtained in a study of shared clonotypes between healthy human individuals. Study results and limitations: A few donors shared 4.5% to 6.5% of their naive CD4 clonotypes.

Each of the donors was a healthy adult who was HIV-negative and had not had a recent acute infection or vaccination. The protocol was immunoSEQ multiplex PCR, while the TCRdb copy is restricted to in-frame clones and leaves out a portion. Of about 2.3 million clones in the sample, just over 90% were seen once. Looked up from germline, CDR1 is SGDLS and CDR2 is YYNGEE. The CDR3 totals 14 residues. After removal of 3 bases from V and 7 bases from J, the junction contained 6 bases not matched to a gene. V gene TRBV9 combines with J gene TRBJ1-4, with 7 bases that match TRBD1. Sequenced input: naive CD4+ T cells from PBMCs. Indicated subset: CD45RA+ positively selected. The receptor comes from a man younger than 35 in good health. Some clones in this sample may be carry-over from other donors' samples. For the CDR3, the DNA is TGTGCCAGCAGCGGACAGGGATTTTCTGAAAAACTGTTTTTT. Its translation: CASSGQGFSEKLFF.